This is a list of T cell receptor beta chains from one sample in a study of metastatic and nonmetastatic thyroid tumors. TCRdb re-called clones via MiXCR from the PCR reads. The data contain 15,000 to 20,000 clones, 30% to 35% of them singletons. The source material was adjacent normal tissue. The receptors stem from a female donor with papillary thyroid cancer or a benign thyroid nodule (not recorded which). Some clones in this sample may be carry-over from other donors' samples. Each CDR3 is given with its conserved first and last residue. The order of the fields is clone size, J gene, V gene, D gene, CDR3 DNA, CDR3 protein. D genes are given only for firm matches. A clone size is listed for some rows: how often the clone was seen (once, few, many), or a class if it is expanded.

clone size: .; J gene: TRBJ1-2; V gene: TRBV28; D gene: .; CDR3 DNA: TGTGTCAGCAGACCTATTTCACGCAACTATGGCTACGCCTTC; CDR3 protein: CVSRPISRNYGYAF
clone size: .; J gene: TRBJ2-7; V gene: TRBV28; D gene: .; CDR3 DNA: TGTGCCAGCAGTTCCCAGGGGATTCCGGGGTACGAGCAGTACTTC; CDR3 protein: CASSSQGIPGYEQYF
clone size: .; J gene: TRBJ1-1; V gene: TRBV24-1; D gene: TRBD1; CDR3 DNA: TGTGCCACCAGCTCGACAGGGAAGAACACTGAAGCTTTCTTT; CDR3 protein: CATSSTGKNTEAFF
clone size: .; J gene: TRBJ2-7; V gene: TRBV6-1; D gene: TRBD1; CDR3 DNA: TGTGCCAGCAGTGGGCCGGGACAGGGAATCTACGAGCAGTACTTC; CDR3 protein: CASSGPGQGIYEQYF
clone size: .; J gene: TRBJ2-2; V gene: TRBV6-1; D gene: .; CDR3 DNA: TGTGCCAGCAGTGTTGGGGAAAGGGATAGCGGGGAGCTGTTTTTT; CDR3 protein: CASSVGERDSGELFF
clone size: .; J gene: TRBJ2-5; V gene: TRBV7-2; D gene: .; CDR3 DNA: TGTGCCAGCAGCTCTTACCTAGAGGAGACCCAGTACTTC; CDR3 protein: CASSSYLEETQYF
clone size: medium-sized; J gene: TRBJ2-7; V gene: TRBV28; D gene: .; CDR3 DNA: TGTGCCAGCAGCCTCTACCCGGTGATGTCCCACGAGCAGTACTTC; CDR3 protein: CASSLYPVMSHEQYF
clone size: few; J gene: TRBJ2-1; V gene: TRBV20-1; D gene: .; CDR3 DNA: TGCAGTGCTAGTGGCCACAACCTCGATGAGCAGTTCTTC; CDR3 protein: CSASGHNLDEQFF
clone size: few; J gene: TRBJ1-2; V gene: TRBV6-2/TRBV6-3; D gene: TRBD1; CDR3 DNA: TGTGCCAGCAGTAACAGGGGCGGTAACTATGGCTACACCTTC; CDR3 protein: CASSNRGGNYGYTF
clone size: once; J gene: TRBJ1-1; V gene: TRBV20-1; D gene: .; CDR3 DNA: TGCAGTGCTAGCCCCTCGGGCTTATGGACTGAAGCTTTCTTT; CDR3 protein: CSASPSGLWTEAFF
clone size: many; J gene: TRBJ1-6; V gene: TRBV4-1; D gene: .; CDR3 DNA: TGCGCCAGCAGCCAAGATTCCGGGGCCTCCTATAATTCACCCCTCCACTTT; CDR3 protein: CASSQDSGASYNSPLHF
clone size: .; J gene: TRBJ2-7; V gene: TRBV11-2; D gene: TRBD2; CDR3 DNA: TGTGCCAGCAGCTTCTCGGGGGGCGAGCAGTACTTC; CDR3 protein: CASSFSGGEQYF
clone size: .; J gene: TRBJ2-1; V gene: TRBV7-8; D gene: .; CDR3 DNA: TGTGCCAGCAGCTTAGGGACTTTCGTTCCGTTCTTC; CDR3 protein: CASSLGTFVPFF
clone size: medium-sized; J gene: TRBJ2-1; V gene: TRBV19; D gene: .; CDR3 DNA: TGTGCCAGTAGAGAGGGCCACTACAATGAGCAGTTCTTC; CDR3 protein: CASREGHYNEQFF
clone size: few; J gene: TRBJ2-1; V gene: TRBV6-1; D gene: TRBD2; CDR3 DNA: TGTGCCAGCAGACCACTAGCGCTCAATGAGCAGTTCTTC; CDR3 protein: CASRPLALNEQFF
clone size: .; J gene: TRBJ2-5; V gene: TRBV5-1; D gene: TRBD1; CDR3 DNA: TGCGCCAGCAGCTTGGTCAGCAGGGGGATCCAAGAGACCCAGTACTTC; CDR3 protein: CASSLVSRGIQETQYF
clone size: medium-sized; J gene: TRBJ2-1; V gene: TRBV2; D gene: TRBD1; CDR3 DNA: TGTGCCAGCTGCCGGGACAGGGGAGACAATGAGCAGTTCTTC; CDR3 protein: CASCRDRGDNEQFF
clone size: once; J gene: TRBJ2-7; V gene: TRBV20-1; D gene: TRBD2; CDR3 DNA: TGCAGTGCTGGGACATGGACTAGCGGGAGCTACGAGCAGTACTTC; CDR3 protein: CSAGTWTSGSYEQYF
clone size: .; J gene: TRBJ2-1; V gene: TRBV3-1; D gene: TRBD2; CDR3 DNA: TGTGCCAGCAGCCAAATTCGGGGACTAGCGGGAGGTGATGAGCAGTTCTTC; CDR3 protein: CASSQIRGLAGGDEQFF
clone size: medium-sized; J gene: TRBJ2-6; V gene: TRBV19; D gene: .; CDR3 DNA: TGTGCCAGTAGCGGACAGCCTGGGGCCAACGTCCTGACTTTC; CDR3 protein: CASSGQPGANVLTF
clone size: .; J gene: TRBJ1-5; V gene: TRBV19; D gene: .; CDR3 DNA: TGTGCCAGTAGTATAGATAGGAATAGCAATCAGCCCCAGCATTTT; CDR3 protein: CASSIDRNSNQPQHF
clone size: .; J gene: TRBJ2-1; V gene: TRBV11-2; D gene: TRBD2; CDR3 DNA: TGTGCCAGCATCTTTGGAAGCGGGGGGTCCGTTGAGCAGTTCTTC; CDR3 protein: CASIFGSGGSVEQFF
clone size: medium-sized; J gene: TRBJ1-3; V gene: TRBV11-3; D gene: TRBD1; CDR3 DNA: TGTGCCAGCAGCTTGGGACAGGCTGGAAACACCATATATTTT; CDR3 protein: CASSLGQAGNTIYF
clone size: .; J gene: TRBJ1-2; V gene: TRBV20-1; D gene: .; CDR3 DNA: TGCAGTGCTAGAGATACAAGGGGAGCCTATGGCTACACCTTC; CDR3 protein: CSARDTRGAYGYTF
clone size: .; J gene: TRBJ2-7; V gene: TRBV28; D gene: TRBD1; CDR3 DNA: TGTGCCAGCGGGACAGGGATGGGGTACGAGCAGTACTTC; CDR3 protein: CASGTGMGYEQYF
clone size: medium-sized; J gene: TRBJ1-5; V gene: TRBV19; D gene: TRBD1; CDR3 DNA: TGTGCCAGTAGAGGCCGGACAGGGAACAATCAGCCCCAGCATTTT; CDR3 protein: CASRGRTGNNQPQHF
clone size: .; J gene: TRBJ2-3; V gene: TRBV7-2; D gene: .; CDR3 DNA: TGTGCCAGCAGCCTTAGCGGACCTACCACAGATACGCAGTATTTT; CDR3 protein: CASSLSGPTTDTQYF
clone size: medium-sized; J gene: TRBJ2-5; V gene: TRBV11-2; D gene: .; CDR3 DNA: TGTGCCAGCAGCTTAGCGCCAGGGAATGTGGGGACCCAGTACTTC; CDR3 protein: CASSLAPGNVGTQYF